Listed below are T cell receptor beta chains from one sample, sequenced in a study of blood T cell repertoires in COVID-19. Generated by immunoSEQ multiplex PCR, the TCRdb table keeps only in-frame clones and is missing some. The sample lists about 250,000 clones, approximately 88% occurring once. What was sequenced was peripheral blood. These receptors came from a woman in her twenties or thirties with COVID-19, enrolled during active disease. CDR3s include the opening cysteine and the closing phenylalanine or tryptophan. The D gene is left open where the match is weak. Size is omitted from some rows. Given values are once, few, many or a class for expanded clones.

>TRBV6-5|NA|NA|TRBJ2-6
TGTGCCAGCAGTTACAGGGGGAGTGGGGCCAACGTCCTGACTTTC
CASSYRGSGANVLTF
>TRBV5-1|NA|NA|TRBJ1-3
TGCGCCAGCAGCTTGGGGGAGGGGAGCGATGGAAACACCATATATTTT
CASSLGEGSDGNTIYF
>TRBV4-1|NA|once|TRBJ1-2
TGCGCCAGCAGCCAAGTTCCACGGACAATACGGCAGGGGCTGATGGGCTATGGCTACACCTTC
CASSQVPRTIRQGLMGYGYTF
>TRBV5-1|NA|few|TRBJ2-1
TGCGCCAGCAGCTTGGAGGGGCTCTCCTACAATGAGCAGTTCTTC
CASSLEGLSYNEQFF
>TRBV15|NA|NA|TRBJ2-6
TGTGCCACCAGCAGAGGAGGGTTGAGCTCTGGGGCCAACGTCCTGACTTTC
CATSRGGLSSGANVLTF
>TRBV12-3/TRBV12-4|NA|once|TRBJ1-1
TGTGCCAGCAGTTTAAGCATGAACACTGAAGCTTTCTTT
CASSLSMNTEAFF
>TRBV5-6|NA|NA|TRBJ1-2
TGTGCCAGCAGCTTGGTTTCGGTGGATGGCTACACCTTC
CASSLVSVDGYTF
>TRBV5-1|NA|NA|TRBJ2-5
TGCGCCAGCAGCCCCACCAGCGCACAAGAGACCCAGTACTTC
CASSPTSAQETQYF
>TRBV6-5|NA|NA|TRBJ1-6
TGTGCCAGCGCGCGCTCCTATAATTCACCCCTCCACTTT
CASARSYNSPLHF
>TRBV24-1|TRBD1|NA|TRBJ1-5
TGTGCCACCAGTGACCCCGGGACAGAGAACAGCAATCAGCCCCAGCATTTT
CATSDPGTENSNQPQHF